This T cell receptor beta chain was obtained from a study of cytomegalovirus exposure and HLA in healthy donors. Findings of the study overall: Cytomegalovirus status, reportedly, was diagnosed with high specificity and sensitivity by the classifier. Many donors shared some public TCRs, even though most TCR sequences were rare.

In the case of this clone: Its antigen remains unidentified.

TCRdb keeps only in-frame clones here, not all; method: immunoSEQ multiplex PCR. The repertoire includes about 140,000 clones, around 88% of them detected once, and 7.9% sits in the top ten. V dropped 6 bases and J dropped 3; count of bases not matched to a gene: 13. The CDR3 contains 17 residues. Looked up from germline, CDR1 is KGHSH and CDR2 is LQKENI. Sequencing was done on a sample of PBMCs. The gene calls are TRBV18 and TRBJ1-5; 8 bases fit TRBD1. The TCR originated in a woman between 18 and 29 years old in good health and CMV-seropositive. Written as DNA, the CDR3 is TGTGCCAGCTCGCCAATTCTGGGACAGGACTACAATCAGCCCCAGCATTTT. Translation: CASSPILGQDYNQPQHF.